The 5 T cell receptor beta chains below were found in one sample sequenced in a study of blood T cell repertoires in COVID-19. The protocol was immunoSEQ multiplex PCR, while the TCRdb copy is restricted to in-frame clones and leaves out a portion. The table lists 130,000 to 150,000 clones, 75% to 90% of them singletons. The specimen sequenced was peripheral blood. These receptors were taken from a man in his sixties or seventies who had recovered from COVID-19.

This clone was seen only a few times. The J gene is TRBJ2-2, the V gene TRBV7-8; 9 positions match TRBD1. V shed 3 bases, J shed 6 bases, and the junction held 5 bases outside the gene matches. The CDR3 has 15 residues. The germline CDR1 and CDR2 sequences are SGHVS and FQNEAQ. Written as DNA, the CDR3 is TGTGCCAGCAGCTTTAGGGGGACAGGGTCCGGGGAGCTGTTTTTT. Encoded protein: CASSFRGTGSGELFF.

This sequence joins TRBV9 and TRBJ2-3; 9 bases line up with TRBD2. The junction had 0 bases not matched to a gene; V was cut back by 1 base and J by 3 bases. Germline assignment: CDR1 SGDLS and CDR2 YYNGEE. The CDR3 loop spans 14 amino acids. The CDR3 sequence is CASSVLAGTDTQYF. The CDR3 region has the DNA TGTGCCAGCAGCGTACTAGCGGGGACAGATACGCAGTATTTT.

The rearrangement links TRBV6-2 or TRBV6-3 to TRBJ2-1, with D perhaps matching TRBD2 (6 bases). CDR3 size: 20 residues. V dropped 2 bases and J dropped 0 bases, with 23 bases sitting between them. CDR1 and CDR2 (germline): MNHEY, SVGEGT. CDR3 bases: TGTGCCAGCAGTTACACGGAGTGGGGACTCCATTTAAGCTCCTACAATGAGCAGTTCTTC. The encoded protein is CASSYTEWGLHLSSYNEQFF.

The chain is built from TRBV5-6 and TRBJ2-7, with a tentative D call TRBD1 (5 bases). The germline V gene has CDR1 SGHDT and CDR2 YYEEEE. CDR3 length equals 13 residues. Between the trimmed V and J ends, which lost 3 bases and 4 bases, there was a span of 11 bases. The CDR3 DNA is TGTGCCAGCAGCTCGACAGTCAGGTACGAGCAGTACTTC. This encodes CASSSTVRYEQYF.

This clone has just a few counts. The chain recombines TRBV5-1 with TRBJ2-2; tentative D call: TRBD2 (7 bases). From germline, CDR1 is SGHRS and CDR2 YFSETQ. The CDR3 length is 16 residues. Trimming left V 4 bases short and J 2 bases short, with 15 bases between. CDR3 in amino acids: CASSGRGTKNTGELFF. The CDR3 DNA is TGCGCCAGCAGCGGGAGGGGGACAAAAAACACCGGGGAGCTGTTTTTT.